This is a list of T cell receptor beta chains from one sample in a study of T cells in Graves' hyperthyroidism and ophthalmopathy. MiXCR, run by TCRdb on the multiplex PCR reads, gives a single entry per CDR3 protein. The sample lists 80,000 to 100,000 distinct CDR3 sequences; 35% to 45% were seen once. What was sequenced was peripheral blood or thyroid tissue (not recorded which). Receptors were obtained from a woman aged 25 to 39 with Graves' hyperthyroidism. The CDR3 runs from the conserved cysteine through the conserved F or W. D genes are given only for firm matches. Only part of the rows carry a size: once, few, many, or a class if the clone is expanded.

TRBV11-2	many	13	NA	TRBJ1-1	CASSPRVNTEAFF
TRBV28	few	14	NA	TRBJ1-6	CASRMRGGNSPLHF
TRBV6-1	NA	16	TRBD1	TRBJ1-4	CASSLFAGQGVEKLFF
TRBV7-9	NA	16	NA	TRBJ1-4	CASSPSVGGDYEKLFF
TRBV28	many	13	NA	TRBJ2-5	CASSWDTQETQYF
TRBV6-1	many	10	NA	TRBJ1-2	CASRRGGYTF
TRBV6-5	NA	21	NA	TRBJ2-2	CASSYSLTPLTGGPNTGELFF
TRBV5-1	many	15	NA	TRBJ1-3	CASSLTGISGNTIYF
TRBV12-3/TRBV12-4	NA	17	TRBD1	TRBJ1-1	CASSDSRTGGLDTEAFF
TRBV28	NA	14	TRBD1	TRBJ1-1	CASRPDRSNTEAFF
TRBV25-1	NA	13	NA	TRBJ1-2	CASSKDTNYGYTF
TRBV4-1	many	16	NA	TRBJ2-7	CASSQGKLALKGEQYF
TRBV7-2	NA	15	TRBD2	TRBJ2-7	CASSARLAGTYEQYF
TRBV7-9	many	15	NA	TRBJ2-7	CASSSLDPVSNEQYF
TRBV9	few	16	NA	TRBJ1-5	CASSLRGSEGFQPQHF
TRBV29-1	NA	10	NA	TRBJ1-4	CSAVDEELFF
TRBV7-9	NA	16	TRBD2	TRBJ2-2	CASSYSGLAGTGELFF
TRBV28	many	13	NA	TRBJ2-5	CASCRQTQETQYF
TRBV5-6	many	12	NA	TRBJ2-7	CASSHLGYGQYF
TRBV11-2	NA	13	NA	TRBJ2-6	CASSSDWGWTEAF
TRBV19	many	13	NA	TRBJ1-3	CASVRPSGNTIYF
TRBV2	many	16	NA	TRBJ1-3	CASSDDRLSSGNTIYF
TRBV5-4	many	16	TRBD2	TRBJ2-2	CASSLVAGGGTGELFF